The 27 T cell receptor beta chains in this list originate from one sample, sequenced in a study of cytomegalovirus exposure and HLA in healthy donors. The data were produced by immunoSEQ multiplex PCR, yet TCRdb's version contains in-frame clones alone and is incomplete. The sample includes about 98,000 clones, around 88% of them seen just once. The sample comprised PBMCs. The receptors were gathered from a woman aged 25 to 39 in good health and CMV-seronegative.

The chain employs TRBV11-1 and TRBJ2-1; tentative D call: TRBD1 (5 bases). Per germline, CDR1 SGHAT and CDR2 FQDESV (reference sequence). The length of the CDR3 is 14 residues. The ends were cut back, 2 bases at V and 10 bases at J, with 15 bases in the middle. CDR3 amino acids: CASSLSRDPHEQFF. The CDR3 coding sequence is TGTGCCAGCAGCTTATCCAGGGATCCCCACGAGCAGTTCTTC.

This chain joins TRBV7-2 and TRBJ2-7, with D uncertain. Per germline, CDR1 SGHTA and CDR2 FQGNSA. V was trimmed by 1 base and J by 1 base, leaving 5 bases between them. CDR3 length equals 13 residues. The CDR3 bases are TGTGCCAGCAGCTTAGACAAGTCCTACGAGCAGTACTTC. Protein: CASSLDKSYEQYF.

About this clone: The identical CDR3 is also encoded by other nucleotide sequences in the sample. The genes are TRBV4-2 and TRBJ2-3; 7 bases fit TRBD2. CDR1 LGHNA and CDR2 YNFKEQ come from the germline V gene. This CDR3 is 16 amino acids long. J gave up 0 bases and V 1 base, and 4 bases lay outside the gene matches. The chain's CDR3 is CASSQGGGTSTDTQYF. CDR3 in DNA: TGTGCCAGCAGCCAAGGGGGGGGAACTAGCACAGATACGCAGTATTTT.

This chain links TRBV18 with TRBJ1-1; 7 positions agree with TRBD1. Germline V gene lookup returns CDR1 KGHSH and CDR2 LQKENI. V lost 5 bases, J lost 1 base, and 4 bases stayed unmatched. CDR3 length: 14 amino acids. The chain's CDR3 is CASSNRDRNTEAFF. CDR3 DNA: TGTGCCAGCTCAAACCGGGACAGGAACACTGAAGCTTTCTTT.

This chain links TRBV19 with TRBJ1-3; a possible D gene is TRBD1 (5 bases). The germline CDR1 and CDR2 sequences are LNHDA and SQIVND (reference sequence). This CDR3 spans 14 amino acids. V lost 9 bases to trimming and J lost 2 bases, with 14 bases between them. The CDR3 is CASSGRGPGNTIYF. DNA of the CDR3: TGTGCCAGCAGTGGGAGGGGACCTGGAAACACCATATATTTT. Full variable domain (missing parts from reference TRBV19 and TRBJ1-3): DGGITQSPKYLFRKEGQNVTLSCEQNLNHDAMYWYRQDPGQGLRLIYYSQIVNDFQKGDIAEGYSVSREKKESFPLTVTSAQKNPTAFYLCASSGRGPGNTIYFGEGSWLTVV.

This clone was picked up one time. This rearrangement joins TRBV2 to TRBJ1-5, with a tentative D call TRBD1 (6 bases). The CDR3 is 14 residues long. V shed 2 bases and J shed 7 bases, with 12 bases lying between them. Germline V gene data show CDR1 as SNHLY and CDR2 as FYNNEI. The chain's CDR3 is CASSERQVDQPQHF. The CDR3 coding sequence is TGTGCCAGCAGTGAAAGACAGGTGGACCAGCCCCAGCATTTT.

The chain uses TRBV7-2 and TRBJ2-6, with 7 bases identical to TRBD2. CDR1 is SGHTA and CDR2 is FQGNSA in the germline V gene. The CDR3 consists of 14 residues. V was pared by 1 base and J by 14 bases, with 8 bases of the junction left unmatched. The CDR3 sequence is CASSLVGGGRILTF. The CDR3 DNA follows: TGTGCCAGCAGCTTAGTGGGGGGAGGGCGGATCCTGACTTTC.

This chain links TRBV18 with TRBJ2-7; tentatively, D is TRBD2 (6 bases). Germline CDR1 is KGHSH and CDR2 is LQKENI. The V gene lost 6 bases and the J gene lost 2 bases, with 17 bases spanning the gap. This CDR3 has 15 residues. This CDR3 reads CASSLQLGGTYEQYF. The DNA for the CDR3 is TGTGCCAGCTCGCTCCAACTTGGCGGGACCTACGAGCAGTACTTC.

The rearrangement links TRBV5-1 to TRBJ1-1, with D perhaps matching TRBD1 (5 bases). With 0 bases removed from V and 1 base from J, the gap between germline ends came to 7 bases. The CDR3 contains 14 residues. The germline CDR1 and CDR2 sequences are SGHRS and YFSETQ. The CDR3 region is CASSLGGANTEAFF. CDR3 DNA: TGCGCCAGCAGCTTGGGGGGCGCGAACACTGAAGCTTTCTTT.

This clone was recorded many times. The chain combines TRBV5-1 with TRBJ2-3; D possibly corresponds to TRBD2 (6 bases). The CDR3 length is 16 residues. The ends were cut back, 0 bases at V and 2 bases at J, with 13 bases in the middle. Germline V gene lookup returns CDR1 SGHRS and CDR2 YFSETQ. The CDR3 sequence is CASSLAAPGVTDTQYF. CDR3 in DNA: TGCGCCAGCAGCTTGGCCGCCCCGGGAGTCACAGATACGCAGTATTTT.

This clone was found once. This chain uses TRBV7-9 with TRBJ1-3; possibly TRBD1 for D (6 bases). The CDR3 has 15 amino acids. V was trimmed by 5 bases and J by 2 bases, leaving 13 bases between them. From germline, CDR1 is SEHNR and CDR2 FQNEAQ (reference sequence). DNA for the CDR3: TGTGCCAGCAGCAACAGGGTCTCAGCTGGAAACACCATATATTTT. It specifies CASSNRVSAGNTIYF.

V and J are TRBV12-5 and TRBJ1-6, with TRBD1 matching over 9 bases. V was pared by 7 bases and J by 9 bases, with 7 bases of the junction left unmatched. The CDR3 has 14 amino acids. The germline gives CDR1 LGHNT, CDR2 FRNRAP. CDR3 coding DNA: TGTGCTAGTGCCTCAGGGACAGGGAGTTCACCCCTCCACTTT. Protein product: CASASGTGSSPLHF.

The chain combines TRBV9 with TRBJ2-1; 7 bases are a match to TRBD2. CDR1 is SGDLS, CDR2 YYNGEE, per germline. CDR3 length: 15 amino acids. With 4 bases clipped from V and 8 bases from J, the junction kept 12 bases outside the gene matches. Here the CDR3 reads CASSSGGRFLDEQFF. DNA of the CDR3: TGTGCCAGCAGCTCCGGGGGGAGGTTTTTGGATGAGCAGTTCTTC.

V and J are TRBV19 and TRBJ1-1, with D unresolved. V shed 5 bases and J shed 10 bases, with 11 bases lying between them. The CDR3 consists of 11 residues. Germline V gene lookup returns CDR1 LNHDA and CDR2 SQIVND (reference sequence). The CDR3 DNA follows: TGTGCCAGTAGTCTGAACTATAGAGCTTTCTTT. It yields the protein CASSLNYRAFF.

The V gene is TRBV28, the J gene TRBJ2-1; D not certain. CDR3 size: 13 residues. Germline CDR1 reads MDHEN; CDR2 reads SYDVKM. V was trimmed by 8 bases and J by 4 bases, leaving 12 bases between them. The DNA for the CDR3 is TGTGCCAGCGGGCGTGCTGGTTACAATGAGCAGTTCTTC. It translates to CASGRAGYNEQFF.

This chain connects TRBV7-6 to TRBJ1-4; D possibly corresponds to TRBD1 (6 bases). V was cut by 5 bases and J by 5 bases, with 12 bases left in between. The CDR3 runs to 14 residues. The germline gives CDR1 SGHVS, CDR2 FNYEAQ. This CDR3 reads CASSRDKGNEKLFF. The CDR3 DNA is TGTGCCAGCAGCAGGGACAAGGGGAATGAAAAACTGTTTTTT.

The chain combines TRBV19 with TRBJ2-7; 8 bases match TRBD2. The CDR3 has 17 residues. V lost 4 bases to trimming and J lost 1 base; unmatched junction nucleotides: 12. Germline V gene data show CDR1 as LNHDA and CDR2 as SQIVND (reference sequence). CDR3 nucleotide sequence: TGTGCCAGTAGTAGCCCCCCCGGGAGGGGAAGGTCCTACGAGCAGTACTTC. This sequence encodes CASSSPPGRGRSYEQYF.

The rearrangement joins TRBV6-5 to TRBJ1-1; 7 nucleotides match TRBD1. V lost 7 bases, J lost 7 bases, and 12 bases stayed unmatched. CDR3 length: 14 amino acids. Germline V gene sequence: CDR1 MNHEY, CDR2 SVGAGI. In nucleotides, the CDR3 is TGTGCCAGCATCTTCCCAGGGGGTGGAGGTGAAGCTTTCTTT. Translated: CASIFPGGGGEAFF.

The chain is built from TRBV5-1 and TRBJ2-7, with TRBD1 as a possible D gene (6 bases). Trimming took 4 bases from V and 2 from J, leaving 13 bases between them. The germline V gene has CDR1 SGHRS and CDR2 YFSETQ. The CDR3 contains 14 residues. CDR3 sequence reads: CASSVQQGTYEQYF. The CDR3 nucleotides read TGCGCCAGCAGCGTGCAACAGGGAACCTACGAGCAGTACTTC.

This clone showed up just a few times. The chain recombines TRBV28 with TRBJ2-6, with TRBD1 matching 8 bases. Trimming cost V 5 bases and J 2 bases; bases outside gene matches: 8. Germline loops: CDR1 MDHEN, CDR2 SYDVKM. The CDR3 extends over 17 amino acids. The CDR3 sequence: CASSGTGGIAGANVLTF. The CDR3 DNA is TGTGCCAGCAGTGGTACAGGGGGTATAGCTGGGGCCAACGTCCTGACTTTC.

The chain uses TRBV4-3 and TRBJ1-3; D unresolved. CDR3 length: 16 residues. With 0 bases removed from V and 0 bases from J, the gap between germline ends came to 9 bases. CDR1 and CDR2 (germline): LGHNA, YSLEER. The CDR3 DNA follows: TGCGCCAGCAGCCAAGAATCCGGTTACTCTGGAAACACCATATATTTT. Its protein is CASSQESGYSGNTIYF.

This chain uses TRBV28 with TRBJ1-5, with D unresolved. Trimming left V 3 bases short and J 6 bases short, with 9 bases between. In germline, CDR1 is MDHEN, CDR2 SYDVKM. The CDR3 extends over 13 amino acids. The chain's CDR3 is CASSLWEAQPQHF. The CDR3 DNA is TGTGCCAGCAGTTTGTGGGAGGCTCAGCCCCAGCATTTT.

The rearrangement links TRBV4-2 to TRBJ1-1, with D possibly TRBD1 on 5 matching bases. V lost 3 bases and J lost 0, with 11 bases in between. Germline V gene sequence: CDR1 LGHNA, CDR2 YNFKEQ. The CDR3 is 15 residues long. The CDR3 is CASSQETAMNTEAFF. CDR3 sequence (DNA): TGTGCCAGCAGCCAGGAGACAGCCATGAACACTGAAGCTTTCTTT.

This clone appeared once. V usage is TRBV6-1 and J usage is TRBJ1-5; D is possibly TRBD1 (6 bases). V was shortened by 11 bases and J by 0 bases, with 17 bases between the two germline ends. This CDR3 spans 15 amino acids. Germline V gene lookup returns CDR1 MNHNS and CDR2 SASEGT. As DNA, the CDR3 is TGTGCCTCCACCCTAACAGGGTATAGCAATCAGCCCCAGCATTTT. This sequence encodes CASTLTGYSNQPQHF.

The V gene is TRBV27, the J gene TRBJ2-3, with D tentatively TRBD1 (6 bases). With 6 bases removed from V and 2 bases from J, the gap between germline ends came to 33 bases. The CDR3 loop spans 21 amino acids. Per germline, CDR1 MNHEY and CDR2 SMNVEV (reference sequence). The CDR3 reads CASSTLYIYGQGSKDTDTQYF. The CDR3 DNA reads as TGTGCCAGCAGCACCCTCTATATCTACGGGCAGGGGTCCAAGGACACAGATACGCAGTATTTT.

This clone was seen a single time. V gene TRBV28 combines with J gene TRBJ1-1; weak D call: TRBD1 (6 bases). V was shortened by 6 bases and J by 3 bases, with 14 bases between the two germline ends. The CDR3 is 14 amino acids. Germline V gene data show CDR1 as MDHEN and CDR2 as SYDVKM. Here the CDR3 reads CASREINRDTEAFF. CDR3 DNA: TGTGCCAGCAGAGAGATCAACAGGGACACTGAAGCTTTCTTT.

The CDR3 sequence is CASSLRRSGGGTEAFF. The CDR3 DNA is TGTGCCAGCAGCTTAAGAAGGTCAGGGGGAGGCACTGAAGCTTTCTTT. This chain connects TRBV7-8 to TRBJ1-1, with TRBD1 identical over 7 bases. The CDR3 totals 16 residues. Per the germline V gene, CDR1 is SGHVS and CDR2 is FQNEAQ. After removal of 2 bases from V and 4 bases from J, the junction contained 10 bases not matched to a gene.